The rows below give T cell receptor beta chains drawn from one sample of a study of early T cells in non-severe SARS-CoV-2 infection. TCRdb ran MiXCR on the 5' RACE reads and lists one entry per CDR3 protein. The table records about 100,000 distinct CDR3 sequences, around 14% of them present only once. Source material: whole blood. The receptors were sampled from an adult who was a healthcare worker with PCR-confirmed SARS-CoV-2 infection or an uninfected control (not recorded which). CDR3s include the opening cysteine and the closing phenylalanine or tryptophan. The D gene is left open where the match is weak.

J: TRBJ2-7
V: TRBV11-2
D: NA
CDR3: CASSLGLARSEQYF

J: TRBJ2-5
V: TRBV20-1
D: TRBD2
CDR3: CSAQPLAGGSQETQYF

J: TRBJ2-5
V: TRBV10-3
D: TRBD1
CDR3: CAISLTGKETQYF

J: TRBJ2-2
V: TRBV4-1
D: TRBD2
CDR3: CASSRSGTTSTGELFF

J: TRBJ1-2
V: TRBV5-4
D: NA
CDR3: CASSLIAGDYGYTF

J: TRBJ1-3
V: TRBV29-1
D: NA
CDR3: CSVRFSGNTIYF

J: TRBJ2-3
V: TRBV7-2
D: NA
CDR3: CASSLQGISTDTQYF

J: TRBJ1-6
V: TRBV20-1
D: TRBD1
CDR3: CSARGTGRIGSPLHF

J: TRBJ2-7
V: TRBV2
D: NA
CDR3: CASSGAGTNFEEQYF

J: TRBJ2-3
V: TRBV6-5
D: TRBD1
CDR3: CASSRDSPSTDTQYF

J: TRBJ1-2
V: TRBV19
D: TRBD1
CDR3: CATKRQGTGTKDGYTF

J: TRBJ2-7
V: TRBV12-3/TRBV12-4
D: TRBD2
CDR3: CASSLRLAGRYEQYF

J: TRBJ2-2
V: TRBV9
D: NA
CDR3: CASSEGGGTGELFF

J: TRBJ2-1
V: TRBV10-2
D: TRBD1
CDR3: CASGQGAVNEQFF

J: TRBJ2-3
V: TRBV11-2
D: TRBD2
CDR3: CASSAPSGFTDTQYF

J: TRBJ2-7
V: TRBV12-2
D: NA
CDR3: CASRLAPTSGGPTSYEQYF

J: TRBJ2-2
V: TRBV12-3/TRBV12-4
D: TRBD1
CDR3: CASSPRTGLVTGELFF

J: TRBJ1-1
V: TRBV10-3
D: NA
CDR3: CAISSSGTQTEAFF

J: TRBJ1-1
V: TRBV7-9
D: NA
CDR3: CASSSQVYLNTEAFF

J: TRBJ1-5
V: TRBV12-3/TRBV12-4
D: NA
CDR3: CASSFSRGGQPQHF

J: TRBJ1-1
V: TRBV5-6
D: NA
CDR3: CASSFREYTEAFF

J: TRBJ2-7
V: TRBV6-6
D: NA
CDR3: CASSRGASYEQYF

J: TRBJ2-1
V: TRBV20-1
D: NA
CDR3: CSAPDWGQGEQFF

J: TRBJ1-2
V: TRBV6-5
D: NA
CDR3: CASSYQAGANYGYTF

J: TRBJ1-1
V: TRBV28
D: NA
CDR3: CASSFSNRGTEAFF

J: TRBJ2-3
V: TRBV7-8
D: NA
CDR3: CASSPLDPADTQYF

J: TRBJ2-3
V: TRBV20-1
D: TRBD2
CDR3: CSASGSSGGDTSTDTQYF

J: TRBJ2-1
V: TRBV6-2/TRBV6-3
D: NA
CDR3: CASSAGTSYNEQFF

J: TRBJ1-1
V: TRBV29-1
D: NA
CDR3: CSCGLMNTEAFF

J: TRBJ1-5
V: TRBV6-6
D: NA
CDR3: CASTADGGQYQPQHF

J: TRBJ1-1
V: TRBV5-1
D: TRBD1
CDR3: CASSLGQGYTEAFF

J: TRBJ1-5
V: TRBV12-3/TRBV12-4
D: TRBD1
CDR3: CASTADRGNQPQHF

J: TRBJ2-7
V: TRBV28
D: NA
CDR3: CASSLWMQGSYEQYF

J: TRBJ2-1
V: TRBV7-2
D: NA
CDR3: CASSPRDYNEQFF

J: TRBJ2-2
V: TRBV5-5
D: TRBD1
CDR3: CASSLWDSTGELFF

J: TRBJ1-6
V: TRBV5-1
D: NA
CDR3: CASSLGYNKDSPLHF

J: TRBJ2-7
V: TRBV3-1
D: NA
CDR3: CASSVSGGASEQYF

J: TRBJ1-5
V: TRBV19
D: NA
CDR3: CASSIDRNPPQHF

J: TRBJ1-5
V: TRBV5-1
D: TRBD1
CDR3: CASSASGGNQPQHF

J: TRBJ2-5
V: TRBV15
D: NA
CDR3: CATSRDLSGQETQYF

J: TRBJ1-2
V: TRBV6-1
D: NA
CDR3: CASKRDETNYGYTF

J: TRBJ1-2
V: TRBV6-5
D: NA
CDR3: CASSYGRSDYGYTF

J: TRBJ1-5
V: TRBV6-6
D: NA
CDR3: CASRQGYPQPQHF

J: TRBJ2-1
V: TRBV7-2
D: NA
CDR3: CASGGRSYNEQFF

J: TRBJ1-1
V: TRBV6-2/TRBV6-3
D: NA
CDR3: CASSYLGEAFF

J: TRBJ1-5
V: TRBV28
D: NA
CDR3: CASSAEGNNQPQHF

J: TRBJ2-7
V: TRBV6-5
D: TRBD1
CDR3: CASSQGGTGGYSYEQYF

J: TRBJ1-6
V: TRBV7-9
D: NA
CDR3: CASSLDRDSPLHF

J: TRBJ1-5
V: TRBV20-1
D: NA
CDR3: CSAKIWGGESNQPQHF

J: TRBJ2-3
V: TRBV7-2
D: NA
CDR3: CASSPDYLSTDTQYF

J: TRBJ2-7
V: TRBV29-1
D: NA
CDR3: CSVTRDRSGEQYF

J: TRBJ2-7
V: TRBV7-8
D: TRBD2
CDR3: CASSSTSGDNEQYF

J: TRBJ2-3
V: TRBV7-2
D: TRBD2
CDR3: CASSQGWGTTSTDTQYF

J: TRBJ1-3
V: TRBV18
D: NA
CDR3: CASSRGYSGNTIYF

J: TRBJ2-1
V: TRBV10-3
D: NA
CDR3: CAISEEDYPPYNEQFF